The rows below give T cell receptor beta chains drawn from one sample of a study of blood T cell repertoires in COVID-19. The repertoire was sequenced with immunoSEQ multiplex PCR; TCRdb's copy has only in-frame clones and lacks some. The table shows around 100,000 clones, with 84% occurring only once. Source material: peripheral blood. The source of these receptors is a man between 65 and 80 years old with active or convalescent COVID-19. CDR3s include the opening cysteine and the closing phenylalanine or tryptophan. The D gene is left open where the match is weak. Part of the rows lack a size; the others show once, few, many or a class for expanded clones.

D	J	V	size	DNA	CDR3
.	TRBJ1-1	TRBV5-4	.	TGTGCCAGCAGCCTCCAGATGAACACTGAAGCTTTCTTT	CASSLQMNTEAFF
.	TRBJ1-4	TRBV6-5	.	TGTGCCAGCAGCATACAGGCAACTAATGAAAAACTGTTTTTT	CASSIQATNEKLFF
.	TRBJ1-5	TRBV7-9	few	TGTGCCAGCAGCCCAGGGGTTGGAGAGCCCCAGCATTTT	CASSPGVGEPQHF
TRBD1	TRBJ1-2	TRBV27	few	TGTGCCAGCAGCAAAGGGACAGGGGGGTATGGCTACACCTTC	CASSKGTGGYGYTF
.	TRBJ2-2	TRBV5-1	.	TGCGCCAGCAGCTTGGGGGGCCCCACCGGGGAGCTGTTTTTT	CASSLGGPTGELFF
TRBD1	TRBJ1-5	TRBV7-8	.	TGTGCCAGCAGCATCAGGGGGCGCGGGGGCAATCAGCCCCAGCATTTT	CASSIRGRGGNQPQHF
.	TRBJ2-7	TRBV4-1	.	TGCGCCAGCAGTCCGATCGTACAGGCCACCTACGAGCAGTACTTC	CASSPIVQATYEQYF
.	TRBJ2-2	TRBV7-2	.	TGTGCCAGCAGCTTAGCCGCAGGGGGGATTCTGTTTTTT	CASSLAAGGILFF
.	TRBJ2-1	TRBV11-3	.	TGTGCCAGCAGTTCCCTCCCGGGGGATGAGCAGTTCTTC	CASSSLPGDEQFF
TRBD1	TRBJ1-4	TRBV6-4	.	TGTGCCAGCAATACGGGACAGCTTAATGAAAAACTGTTTTTT	CASNTGQLNEKLFF
.	TRBJ1-2	TRBV12-2	.	TGTGCAAGTCGCTTAGAAGGTGGCGGGGACACGACGCCAGGGGGTGGCTACACCTTC	CASRLEGGGDTTPGGGYTF
TRBD2	TRBJ2-1	TRBV7-2	.	TGTGCCAGCAGCTCCCAGTCCGGGACTAGCGGTATTTACAATGAGCAGTTCTTC	CASSSQSGTSGIYNEQFF
TRBD2	TRBJ2-1	TRBV6-1	.	TGTGCCAGCAGTGAAGCGGGTAGCGGGGGCCTCAATGAGCAGTTCTTC	CASSEAGSGGLNEQFF
TRBD1	TRBJ2-5	TRBV28	.	TGTGCCAGCAGGGGTGACAGGGTCCAAGAGACCCAGTACTTC	CASRGDRVQETQYF
TRBD1	TRBJ2-2	TRBV3-1/TRBV3-2	.	TGTGCCAGCAGCCAAGGGGGACAGGGGGCTTACGGGGAGCTGTTTTTT	CASSQGGQGAYGELFF
TRBD1	TRBJ1-5	TRBV7-8	few	TGTGCCAGCAGCCCGCAGGGACAGGGGAATCAGCCCCAGCATTTT	CASSPQGQGNQPQHF
.	TRBJ1-1	TRBV14	once	TGTGCCAGCAGCCAAAACAGGGAAACTGAAGCTTTCTTT	CASSQNRETEAFF
.	TRBJ2-2	TRBV7-3	.	TGTGCCAGCAGCTCCGTCCTTCGCGGGGAGCTGTTTTTT	CASSSVLRGELFF
.	TRBJ1-6	TRBV11-2	.	TGTGCCAGCAGCTTAAGGCAGGGTGAGAGTTCGGCCCTCCACTTT	CASSLRQGESSALHF
.	TRBJ1-2	TRBV7-2	.	TGTGCCAGCAGCTTAATCCCCGACTATGGCTACACCTTC	CASSLIPDYGYTF
TRBD1	TRBJ1-1	TRBV7-9	.	TGTGCCAGCAGCCTCGGACAGGGGAACACTGAAGCTTTCTTT	CASSLGQGNTEAFF
.	TRBJ2-2	TRBV9	.	TGTGCCAGCAGCGCGGGGGGCCTCACCGGGGAGCTGTTTTTT	CASSAGGLTGELFF
TRBD1	TRBJ1-3	TRBV7-9	.	TGTGCCAGCAGCCACTCAGGGGGTTTTGGAAACACCATATATTTT	CASSHSGGFGNTIYF
.	TRBJ2-7	TRBV6-5	once	TGTGCCAGCAGTTACTCCGCGAGCGGACCCTACGAGCAGTACTTC	CASSYSASGPYEQYF
.	TRBJ2-2	TRBV6-5	few	TGTGCCAGCAACAGAAGGGGTTGGGCCGGGGAGCTGTTTTTT	CASNRRGWAGELFF
TRBD2	TRBJ2-1	TRBV6-2/TRBV6-3	once	TGTGCCAGCAGTTACCGGACTAGCGGGGCTACCTCCTACAATGAGCAGTTCTTC	CASSYRTSGATSYNEQFF
TRBD2	TRBJ2-1	TRBV6-5	.	TGTGCCAGCATGAGCGGGGGGGCCGTGAATGAGCAGTTCTTC	CASMSGGAVNEQFF
TRBD1	TRBJ2-7	TRBV7-2	.	TGTGCCAGCAGCGCACCGGACAGGGGGCTGTACGAGCAGTACTTC	CASSAPDRGLYEQYF
.	TRBJ1-1	TRBV10-3	.	TGTGCCTCAGCCGAGGGAAGGACTGAAGCTTTCTTT	CASAEGRTEAFF
TRBD1	TRBJ1-1	TRBV5-1	.	TGCGCCAGCAGCCAGGGGGGCACCTCGAACACTGAAGCTTTCTTT	CASSQGGTSNTEAFF
.	TRBJ1-2	TRBV13	.	TGTGCCAGCAGCCGTCCAGATGTGATCGTCCAGGCGAGCTATGGCTACACCTTC	CASSRPDVIVQASYGYTF
TRBD1	TRBJ2-7	TRBV28	.	TGTGCCAGCAGTTCCTCCCGGGACAGCCTATCCTACGAGCAGTACTTC	CASSSSRDSLSYEQYF
.	TRBJ2-3	TRBV18	.	TGTGCCAGCTCACCACCGAGCAGGGGAACAGATACGCAGTATTTT	CASSPPSRGTDTQYF
.	TRBJ2-2	TRBV5-5	few	TGTGCCAGCAGCCCTTTTGTCACCGGGGAGCTGTTTTTT	CASSPFVTGELFF
.	TRBJ1-6	TRBV2	.	TGTGCCAGCAGCAGAGACACCTCCTATAATTCACCCCTCCACTTT	CASSRDTSYNSPLHF
TRBD1	TRBJ1-5	TRBV2	.	TGTGCCAGCAGTTTTGACAGGGAGCACACCTTTAGCAATCAGCCCCAGCATTTT	CASSFDREHTFSNQPQHF
.	TRBJ2-5	TRBV7-2	.	TGTGCCAGCAGCAGGACTATGGAGACCCAGTACTTC	CASSRTMETQYF